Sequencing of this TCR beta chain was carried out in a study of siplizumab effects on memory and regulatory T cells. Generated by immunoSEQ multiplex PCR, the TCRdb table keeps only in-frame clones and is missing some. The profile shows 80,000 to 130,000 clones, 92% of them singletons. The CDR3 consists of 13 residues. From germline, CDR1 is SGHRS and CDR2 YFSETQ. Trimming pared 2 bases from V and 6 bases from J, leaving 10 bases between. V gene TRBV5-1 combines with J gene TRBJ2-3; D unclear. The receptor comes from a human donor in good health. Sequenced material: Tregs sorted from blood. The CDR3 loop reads CASSLEGMDTQYF. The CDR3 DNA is TGCGCCAGCAGCTTAGAAGGGATGGATACGCAGTATTTT.